This TCR beta chain was identified in a study of PD-1 blockade in classical Hodgkin lymphoma. In the case of this clone: Its antigen is not identified.

Study conclusions and caveats: Underlying causes for the observed repertoire differences were not defined, possibly disease activity or prior therapy. TCR diversity rose significantly by C4D1 in CD4+ but not CD8+ cells. Newly diagnosed patients and complete responders had comparable diversity at baseline. Patients with an early start, nivolumab under 1 year after ASCT, were excluded.

The method was immunoSEQ multiplex PCR; TCRdb's version includes in-frame clones alone and lacks a portion of them. The top ten hold roughly 12% of the sample, which has roughly 16,000 clones, roughly 85% seen once. Specified time point: cycle 4 day 1 (C4D1), after 6 weeks of nivolumab. Relapses following autologous stem cell transplantation were seen in all patients, with brentuximab vedotin exposure varying. Sequencing was performed on peripheral blood mononuclear cells (PBMCs), taken before the fourth cycle of nivolumab. The receptor was isolated from a human donor with classical Hodgkin lymphoma.

CDR3 region: CASSELEGPAYNEQFF. The CDR3 nucleotides are TGTGCCAGCAGTGAACTGGAGGGACCGGCCTACAATGAGCAGTTCTTC. This chain links TRBV6-1 with TRBJ2-1, with D maybe TRBD2 (6 bases). The CDR3 is made up of 16 amino acids. Per germline, CDR1 MNHNS and CDR2 SASEGT. Trimming pared 2 bases from V and 2 bases from J, leaving 13 bases between.